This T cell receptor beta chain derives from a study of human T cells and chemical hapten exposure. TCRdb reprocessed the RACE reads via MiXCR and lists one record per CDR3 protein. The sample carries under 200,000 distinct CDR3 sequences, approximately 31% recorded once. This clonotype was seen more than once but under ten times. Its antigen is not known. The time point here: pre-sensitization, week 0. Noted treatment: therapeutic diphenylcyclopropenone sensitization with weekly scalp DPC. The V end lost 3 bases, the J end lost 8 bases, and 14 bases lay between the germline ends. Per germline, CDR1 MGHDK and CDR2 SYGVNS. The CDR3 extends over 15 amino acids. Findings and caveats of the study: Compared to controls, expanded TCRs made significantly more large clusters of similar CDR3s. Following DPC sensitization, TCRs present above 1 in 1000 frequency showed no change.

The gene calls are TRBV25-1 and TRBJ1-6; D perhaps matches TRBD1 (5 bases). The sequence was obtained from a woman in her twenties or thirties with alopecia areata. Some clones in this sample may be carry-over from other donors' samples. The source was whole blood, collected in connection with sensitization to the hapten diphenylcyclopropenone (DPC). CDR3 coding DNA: TGTGCCAGCAGTGACGGGGGAAGGATTGATTCACCCCTCCACTTT. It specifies CASSDGGRIDSPLHF. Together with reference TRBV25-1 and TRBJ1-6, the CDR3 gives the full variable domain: EADIYQTPRYLVIGTGKKITLECSQTMGHDKMYWYQQDPGMELHLIHYSYGVNSTEKGDLSSESTVSRIRTEHFPLTLESARPSHTSQYLCASSDGGRIDSPLHFGNGTRLTVT.